Each of the 2 T cell receptor beta chains below was sequenced from the same sample in a study of T cells in Graves' hyperthyroidism and ophthalmopathy. RNA transcripts served as the template for amplifying TCR beta CDR3 regions. TCR CDR3 underwent first-round RT-PCR with the HTBI primer set. MiXCR, run by TCRdb on the multiplex PCR reads, gives a single entry per CDR3 protein. The profile shows about 360,000 distinct CDR3 sequences, about 13% of them singletons. Sequences were obtained from blood. The receptor set was obtained from a woman under 30 with Graves' hyperthyroidism.

This clonotype was counted at least ten times. The rearrangement uses TRBV2 and TRBJ2-3, with D perhaps matching TRBD2 (5 bases). This CDR3 has 14 residues. V was cut by 7 bases and J by 3 bases, with 14 bases left in between. Germline CDR1 is SNHLY and CDR2 is FYNNEI. CDR3 DNA: TGTGCCAGCACCTCCCCGGGGTTGACAGATACGCAGTATTTT. It encodes CASTSPGLTDTQYF.

J is TRBJ2-4 and V is TRBV12-3 or TRBV12-4; D possibly matches TRBD1 or TRBD2 (5 bases each). V gave up 7 bases and J gave up 9 bases, with 19 bases separating them. The CDR3 contains 14 residues. CDR3 nucleotides: TGTGCCAGCACCGCCGGGACGGCTGATAGCATTCAGTACTTC. Its translation is CASTAGTADSIQYF.